These 11 T cell receptor beta chains share one sample of origin, sequenced in a study of shared clonotypes between healthy human individuals. Only in-frame clones appear in the TCRdb table, and some are missing; sequencing was by immunoSEQ multiplex PCR. In the table there are 2 million to 3 million clones, roughly 93% of which are singletons. Sequencing was carried out using naive CD4+ T cells from PBMCs. Subset here: CD45RA+ positively selected. The receptor source for this set is a man aged 18 to 35 in good health. Some clones in this sample may be carry-over from other donors' samples.

The V gene is TRBV27, the J gene TRBJ2-1; 9 bases fit TRBD2. Germline V CDR1 and CDR2: MNHEY, SMNVEV (reference sequence). This CDR3 spans 18 amino acids. V dropped 2 bases and J dropped 4; count of bases not matched to a gene: 12. The CDR3 is CASSLISGRSLVYNEQFF. In DNA, the CDR3 is TGTGCCAGCAGTTTAATTAGCGGGAGATCTTTGGTTTACAATGAGCAGTTCTTC.

The chain carries TRBV19 and TRBJ1-1; D call uncertain. This CDR3 comprises 11 residues. Germline CDR1 and CDR2: LNHDA and SQIVND (reference sequence). The CDR3 sequence: CAPFVNTEAFF. Here the CDR3 DNA reads TGTGCGCCATTTGTGAACACTGAAGCTTTCTTT.

The rearrangement joins TRBV9 to TRBJ2-1; D perhaps matches TRBD1 (6 bases). The CDR3 spans 15 residues. The V gene lost 5 bases and the J gene lost 10 bases, with 22 bases spanning the gap. In germline, CDR1 is SGDLS, CDR2 YYNGEE. CDR3 sequence (DNA): TGTGCCAGCAGTTCCGGGAAACAGGGAATCGGGGAGCAGTTCTTC. Translated, it gives CASSSGKQGIGEQFF.

The genes are TRBV29-1 and TRBJ2-1; 15 bases are a match to TRBD2. The CDR3 consists of 16 residues. The germline V gene encodes CDR1 SQVTM and CDR2 ANQGSEA. V was clipped by 4 bases and J by 4 bases; unmatched bases: 5. CDR3 coding DNA: TGCAGCGTTGCCGGGACTAGCGGGGGGAATTACAATGAGCAGTTCTTC. Protein sequence: CSVAGTSGGNYNEQFF.

DNA for the CDR3: TGTGCCAGCAGTTCAAGTGGCTACACCTTC. Its translation is CASSSSGYTF. V gene TRBV27 combines with J gene TRBJ1-2; D gene unclear. Between the trimmed V and J ends, which lost 4 bases and 7 bases, there was a span of 4 bases. This CDR3 contains 10 residues. The germline gives CDR1 MNHEY, CDR2 SMNVEV (reference sequence).

The chain carries TRBV11-2 and TRBJ1-4, with 7 bases fitting TRBD1. J gave up 3 bases and V 5 bases, and 3 bases lay outside the gene matches. Germline V gives CDR1 SGHAT, CDR2 FQNNGV. The CDR3 totals 14 residues. CDR3 in amino acids: CASSPGTANEKLFF. The CDR3 DNA is TGTGCCAGCAGCCCAGGGACAGCTAATGAAAAACTGTTTTTT.

On this clone itself: Other DNA sequences of this sample code for an identical CDR3. The chain has TRBV15 and TRBJ1-2; D is unclear. V dropped 0 bases and J dropped 7 bases, with 12 bases sitting between them. Germline CDR1 and CDR2: LNHNV and YYDKDF (reference sequence). The length of the CDR3 is 14 residues. CDR3 region: CATSRDPLGSGYTF. The CDR3 coding sequence is TGTGCCACCAGCAGAGATCCGCTAGGGAGTGGCTACACCTTC.

V and J are TRBV2 and TRBJ2-3; no clear D. V lost 6 bases and J lost 3, with 10 bases in between. Germline CDR1 reads SNHLY; CDR2 reads FYNNEI. The CDR3 length is 13 residues. This CDR3 reads CASSPQATDTQYF. CDR3 DNA: TGTGCCAGCAGCCCTCAGGCGACAGATACGCAGTATTTT.

A remark on this clone: In the same sample, other DNA sequences code for this CDR3. The chain couples TRBV9 to TRBJ2-5, with a weak D call TRBD2 (6 bases). Trimming pared 0 bases from V and 3 bases from J, leaving 9 bases between. Germline lookup yields CDR1 SGDLS and CDR2 YYNGEE. This CDR3 comprises 14 residues. The CDR3: CASSVGGGKETQYF. The CDR3 nucleotides are TGTGCCAGCAGCGTAGGTGGGGGGAAAGAGACCCAGTACTTC.

With regard to this clone: At the DNA level, this CDR3 is encoded by other sequences in the same sample as well. This chain links TRBV5-6 with TRBJ2-7; D call uncertain. Germline V lookup: CDR1 SGHDT, CDR2 YYEEEE. The V gene lost 0 bases and the J gene lost 2 bases, with 6 bases spanning the gap. The CDR3 is 13 amino acids. The CDR3 coding sequence is TGTGCCAGCAGCTTGGGTCGCGCCTACGAGCAGTACTTC. Residues: CASSLGRAYEQYF. The full variable domain, completed using reference TRBV5-6 and TRBJ2-7, is DAGVTQSPTHLIKTRGQQVTLRCSPKSGHDTVSWYQQALGQGPQFIFQYYEEEERQRGNFPDRFSGHQFPNYSSELNVNALLLGDSALYLCASSLGRAYEQYFGPGTRLTVT.

The CDR3 DNA is TGTGCCAGCAGCCGGCGGAGGACTAGCGGCGCCGAGCAGTACTTC. Protein: CASSRRRTSGAEQYF. The chain carries TRBV5-4 and TRBJ2-7; 10 bases are a match to TRBD2. V lost 4 bases, J lost 6 bases, and 10 bases stayed unmatched. Germline V gene sequence: CDR1 SGHNT, CDR2 YYREEE (reference sequence). The CDR3 totals 15 residues.